The 29 T cell receptor beta chains presented below share a single source sample, sequenced in a study of cytomegalovirus exposure and HLA in healthy donors (TCRdb year 2017). Libraries were built with the immunoSEQ multiplex PCR assay. For the multiplex PCR, a mixture combining 60 forward primers for TCR Vbeta segments and 13 reverse primers for TCR Jbeta segments was used. Held by TCRdb, this immuneACCESS table contains in-frame sequences only and omits some clones. Under half of the omission traces to an unresolved V gene where checked; the cause of the rest is unknown. The sample records around 150,000 clones, approximately 79% of which are singletons. Roughly 1.4% of the sample lies in the top ten. The sequenced material came from PBMCs. These receptors were obtained from a man in his sixties in good health and CMV-seronegative.

This chain connects TRBV18 to TRBJ2-3, with TRBD2 matching over 9 bases. Germline CDR1 KGHSH, CDR2 LQKENI. The junction had 2 bases not matched to a gene; V was cut back by 5 bases and J by 5 bases. The CDR3 covers 13 residues. The CDR3 DNA follows: TGTGCCAGCTCATCGACTAGCGGAGATACGCAGTATTTT. This sequence encodes CASSSTSGDTQYF. The full variable domain, its missing parts supplied by reference TRBV18 and TRBJ2-3, is NAGVMQNPRHLVRRRGQEARLRCSPMKGHSHVYWYRQLPEEGLKFMVYLQKENIIDESGMPKERFSAEFPKEGPSILRIQQVVRGDSAAYFCASSSTSGDTQYFGPGTRLTVL.

In DNA, the CDR3 is TGTGCCAGCAGCCAAACTAGCGGGGGGGGTGCAGATACGCAGTATTTT. Protein: CASSQTSGGGADTQYF. V and J are TRBV4-2 and TRBJ2-3; 13 bases match TRBD2. V shed 2 bases, J shed 4 bases, and the junction held 3 bases outside the gene matches. The CDR3 extends over 16 amino acids. Germline V gene sequence: CDR1 LGHNA, CDR2 YNFKEQ.

This sequence joins TRBV7-9 and TRBJ1-3, with D possibly TRBD1 on 5 matching bases. Germline lookup yields CDR1 SEHNR and CDR2 FQNEAQ (reference sequence). This CDR3 is 14 amino acids long. V lost 5 bases and J 4 bases, leaving 12 bases between the germline ends. The CDR3 reads CASSPGRAGNTIYF. The DNA of the CDR3 is TGTGCCAGCAGCCCGGGCAGGGCCGGAAACACCATATATTTT.

The rearrangement links TRBV19 to TRBJ2-3, with 8 bases matching TRBD1. Germline loops: CDR1 LNHDA, CDR2 SQIVND (reference sequence). The V and J ends lost 7 bases and 6 bases, in that order; junction bases with no gene match: 21. The CDR3 covers 18 residues. The CDR3 nucleotides are TGTGCCAGTACCCCAGGGACAGGAAGACAACCGACACTCGATACGCAGTATTTT. It codes for CASTPGTGRQPTLDTQYF.

This chain links TRBV5-4 with TRBJ2-5; a weak D match, TRBD2 (7 bases). V lost 0 bases and J lost 5, with 14 bases in between. CDR1 is SGHNT and CDR2 is YYREEE in the germline V gene (reference sequence). The CDR3 sequence is 15 residues long. This CDR3 is CASSLAGGGRETQYF. CDR3 DNA sequence: TGTGCCAGCAGCTTGGCCGGCGGGGGCAGGGAGACCCAGTACTTC.

CDR3 DNA: TGTGCCACCAGCAGACGCCAGGCGTCCTACAATGAGCAGTTCTTC. This codes for CATSRRQASYNEQFF. V usage is TRBV15 and J usage is TRBJ2-1; D is ambiguous. The CDR3 has 15 amino acids. Germline V gene sequence: CDR1 LNHNV, CDR2 YYDKDF (reference sequence). V lost 2 bases and J 1 base, leaving 9 bases between the germline ends.

This rearrangement joins TRBV7-6 to TRBJ2-2, with D possibly matching TRBD1 (6 bases). The CDR3 contains 15 residues. V lost 3 bases and J 1 base, leaving 9 bases between the germline ends. Germline-derived CDR1 and CDR2 are SGHVS and FNYEAQ. CDR3 residues: CASSFGRGNTGELFF. In DNA form, the CDR3 reads TGTGCCAGCAGCTTTGGCAGGGGGAACACCGGGGAGCTGTTTTTT.

The V gene is TRBV6-1, the J gene TRBJ1-1; no reliable D call. Germline V lookup: CDR1 MNHNS, CDR2 SASEGT. V was shortened by 8 bases and J by 3 bases, with 19 bases between the two germline ends. The length of the CDR3 is 15 residues. The CDR3 loop reads CASYLGVPRDTEAFF. CDR3 DNA sequence: TGTGCCAGCTACTTGGGAGTCCCAAGGGACACTGAAGCTTTCTTT.

The chain links TRBV10-1 to TRBJ1-1; 10 nucleotides align to TRBD1. Trimming cost V 6 bases and J 5 bases; bases outside gene matches: 6. The CDR3 consists of 14 residues. CDR1 is WNHNN, CDR2 SYGVQD, per germline (reference sequence). The CDR3 here is CASRDRGRKTEAFF. As DNA, the CDR3 is TGCGCCAGCAGAGACAGGGGGCGGAAGACTGAAGCTTTCTTT.

V usage is TRBV4-2 and J usage is TRBJ2-7, with 7 bases lining up with TRBD2. In germline, CDR1 is LGHNA, CDR2 YNFKEQ. Unmatched junction bases numbered 3, after V lost 1 base and J lost 3 bases. This CDR3 contains 14 residues. CDR3 coding DNA: TGTGCCAGCAGCCAAGTGCTAGCGGACTACGAGCAGTACTTC. Amino acid sequence: CASSQVLADYEQYF.

The chain joins TRBV28 to TRBJ2-7; 8 positions match TRBD2. J gave up 4 bases and V 6 bases, and 11 bases lay outside the gene matches. This CDR3 is built from 15 residues. The germline V gene encodes CDR1 MDHEN and CDR2 SYDVKM. The CDR3 DNA sequence: TGTGCCAGCAGCTCCCCGGGGGGGGGACTATACGAGCAGTACTTC. Translated, it gives CASSSPGGGLYEQYF.

The chain links TRBV5-1 to TRBJ2-7; 7 bases match TRBD1. CDR3 length: 12 amino acids. Germline loops: CDR1 SGHRS, CDR2 YFSETQ. V gave up 9 bases and J gave up 6 bases; unmatched junction bases: 9. CDR3 DNA sequence: TGCGCCACCCGAACAGGGGCGATCGAGCAGTACTTC. Protein: CATRTGAIEQYF.

This clone occurred once. The CDR3 is CASSLASSEKLFF. DNA of the CDR3: TGTGCCAGCAGCTTAGCGTCTAGTGAAAAACTGTTTTTT. This chain uses TRBV7-2 with TRBJ1-4, with unresolved D. Germline values: CDR1 SGHTA, CDR2 FQGNSA. The CDR3 has 13 residues. V lost 0 bases to trimming and J lost 7 bases, with 6 bases between them.

This chain uses TRBV9 with TRBJ1-4, with D hard to call. V shed 0 bases and J shed 15 bases, with 12 bases lying between them. This CDR3 spans 12 amino acids. Germline values: CDR1 SGDLS, CDR2 YYNGEE. The CDR3 region has the DNA TGTGCCAGCAGCGTAGAGGCGGGTGAAATGTTTTTT. As protein: CASSVEAGEMFF.

This sequence joins TRBV5-4 and TRBJ2-5; TRBD1 matches at 10 bases. The germline V gene encodes CDR1 SGHNT and CDR2 YYREEE (reference sequence). Trimming took 4 bases from V and 5 from J; bases not matched to a gene: 11. This CDR3 contains 16 residues. DNA of the CDR3: TGTGCCAGCAGCGAACGTCCCGGGACAGGGGCCGAGACCCAGTACTTC. Encoded protein: CASSERPGTGAETQYF.

The table lists this clone with a count of one. The chain is built from TRBV14 and TRBJ1-2; 9 positions agree with TRBD1. Germline V CDR1 and CDR2: SGHDN, FVKESK. J gave up 8 bases and V 0 bases, and 7 bases lay outside the gene matches. This CDR3 spans 15 amino acids. This CDR3 is CASSQDWTGASGYTF. Here the CDR3 DNA reads TGTGCCAGCAGCCAAGATTGGACAGGGGCGTCCGGCTACACCTTC.

This chain joins TRBV5-6 and TRBJ2-7; D may be TRBD1 (5 bases). V lost 4 bases to trimming and J lost 0 bases, with 17 bases between them. This CDR3 has 16 amino acids. Germline V gene sequence: CDR1 SGHDT, CDR2 YYEEEE. The CDR3 region has the DNA TGTGCCAGCAGCGACGGAACCGGACACCACTCCTACGAGCAGTACTTC. Its protein is CASSDGTGHHSYEQYF.

In the case of this clone: One junction end disagrees with the germline gene, perhaps due to a read error. The chain is built from TRBV7-9 and TRBJ1-4; D uncertain. CDR3 length: 15 amino acids. Germline CDR1 reads SEHNR; CDR2 reads FQNEAQ (reference sequence). CDR3 residues: CSSSLAQNVLEKLFF. CDR3 bases: TGTTCCAGCAGCTTAGCCCAGAACGTCCTCGAAAAACTGTTTTTT.

This chain joins TRBV6-1 and TRBJ2-5; 8 bases fit TRBD1. The CDR3 is 15 residues long. Germline V CDR1 and CDR2: MNHNS, SASEGT. V gave up 5 bases and J gave up 5 bases; unmatched junction bases: 10. CDR3 loop: CASSPSWQGAETQYF. The CDR3 nucleotides are TGTGCCAGCAGTCCCTCCTGGCAGGGGGCCGAGACCCAGTACTTC.

This clone appeared a few times. V is TRBV25-1 and J is TRBJ1-1; D is ambiguous. CDR3 length: 13 amino acids. From germline, CDR1 is MGHDK and CDR2 SYGVNS. V gave up 6 bases and J gave up 4 bases, with 12 bases separating them. The CDR3 here is CASREGMATEAFF. CDR3 coding DNA: TGTGCCAGCAGGGAGGGAATGGCCACTGAAGCTTTCTTT.

Remarks on this clone: Mismatch with germline at one junction end may stem from a read error. This chain connects TRBV7-9 to TRBJ2-2; 8 bases match TRBD2. The CDR3 extends over 16 amino acids. Germline values: CDR1 SEHNR, CDR2 FQNEAQ (reference sequence). The CDR3 spells CSSSLAEAGVPGELFF. The DNA for the CDR3 is TGTTCCAGCAGCTTAGCAGAAGCGGGAGTGCCCGGGGAGCTGTTTTTT.

The CDR3 coding sequence is TGTGCCAGCAGCTTAGAGACGGGACTTTCGGGGGAGCAGTACTTC. It specifies CASSLETGLSGEQYF. The chain uses TRBV11-2 and TRBJ2-7; D perhaps matches TRBD2 (6 bases). Trimming removed 0 bases at V and 7 bases at J, with 16 bases between. The length of the CDR3 is 15 residues. Per germline, CDR1 SGHAT and CDR2 FQNNGV.

The chain is built from TRBV20-1 and TRBJ1-1, with 8 nucleotides matching TRBD1. Trimming removed 6 bases from V and 4 bases from J; junction bases left unmatched: 1. The V gene's germline CDR1 is DFQATT and CDR2 SNEGSKA (reference sequence). CDR3 length: 11 amino acids. The chain's CDR3 is CSAQGATEAFF. In DNA, the CDR3 is TGCAGTGCCCAGGGGGCCACTGAAGCTTTCTTT.

This clone was seen only a few times. The gene calls are TRBV7-9 and TRBJ2-2; TRBD2 matches at 8 bases. Germline V CDR1 and CDR2: SEHNR, FQNEAQ (reference sequence). CDR3 size: 16 residues. V lost 5 bases to trimming and J lost 4 bases; unmatched junction nucleotides: 9. CDR3 region: CASSPTGRGGTGELFF. The DNA of the CDR3 is TGTGCCAGCAGCCCCACCGGACGGGGGGGCACCGGGGAGCTGTTTTTT.

This chain joins TRBV5-6 and TRBJ2-5; 7 bases line up with TRBD1. CDR3 length equals 15 residues. V shed 6 bases and J 5 bases; nucleotides not matched to a gene: 13. The germline V gene encodes CDR1 SGHDT and CDR2 YYEEEE. CDR3: CASTLLGAGGETQYF. The CDR3, as DNA: TGTGCCAGCACACTTCTCGGGGCAGGGGGTGAGACCCAGTACTTC. The full variable domain, its missing parts supplied by reference TRBV5-6 and TRBJ2-5, is DAGVTQSPTHLIKTRGQQVTLRCSPKSGHDTVSWYQQALGQGPQFIFQYYEEEERQRGNFPDRFSGHQFPNYSSELNVNALLLGDSALYLCASTLLGAGGETQYFGPGTRLLVL.

V usage is TRBV15 and J usage is TRBJ2-7; D might be TRBD1 (6 bases). The germline gives CDR1 LNHNV, CDR2 YYDKDF (reference sequence). This CDR3 contains 17 residues. The germline V and J ends were trimmed by 5 bases and 9 bases, with 29 bases remaining between them. CDR3 residues: CATSGRQAAATSRVQYF. The CDR3 DNA sequence: TGTGCCACCAGCGGAAGACAGGCGGCGGCTACTTCTAGGGTGCAGTACTTC.

This clone turned up a few times. The chain joins TRBV7-9 to TRBJ2-3, with 7 bases fitting TRBD1. J gave up 3 bases and V 7 bases, and 7 bases lay outside the gene matches. The CDR3 is 14 amino acids. Germline V lookup: CDR1 SEHNR, CDR2 FQNEAQ (reference sequence). Here the CDR3 reads CASNPGGVTDTQYF. CDR3 in DNA: TGTGCCAGCAATCCAGGGGGTGTTACAGATACGCAGTATTTT.

CDR3 amino acids: CASSLGLVSYEQYF. CDR3 sequence (DNA): TGCGCCAGCTCATTAGGACTAGTTTCCTACGAGCAGTACTTC. The gene calls are TRBV5-1 and TRBJ2-7, with 7 bases aligning to TRBD2. This CDR3 contains 14 residues. Germline lookup yields CDR1 SGHRS and CDR2 YFSETQ. V lost 7 bases, J lost 1 base, and 8 bases stayed unmatched.

J is TRBJ1-2 and V is TRBV20-1; 7 bases are a match to TRBD1. Looked up from germline, CDR1 is DFQATT and CDR2 is SNEGSKA (reference sequence). V dropped 6 bases and J dropped 8; count of bases not matched to a gene: 6. The CDR3 consists of 11 residues. CDR3: CSADREAGYTF. In DNA form, the CDR3 reads TGCAGTGCCGACAGGGAGGCGGGCTACACCTTC.